The entry below describes one TCR beta chain. Its antigen is undetermined. The CDR3 sequence is 16 residues long. V was pared by 5 bases and J by 3 bases, with 6 bases of the junction left unmatched. Germline-derived CDR1 and CDR2 are MGHRA and YSYEKL. This sample is drawn from a study of cytomegalovirus exposure and HLA in healthy donors. Turning to the study itself: Out of fewer than 400 genotyped donors, roughly 80% belonged to the Caucasian-associated ancestry cluster.

The PCR used 60 Vbeta and 13 Jbeta primers. Produced via immunoSEQ multiplex PCR; TCRdb's table is partial and in-frame only. The sample lists 200,000 to 250,000 clones, 70% to 90% occurring once. Regarding the study as a whole: In a later analysis, TCR beta V- and J-gene trimming showed a link to a missense DCLRE1C variant. There were some V segments, including TRBV6-2 and TRBV6-3, excluded as indistinguishable. In vitro checks showed that a few CMV-associated chains really do target CMV antigens.

This chain connects TRBV4-1 to TRBJ2-5, with TRBD2 matching over 13 bases. Sample: PBMCs. The receptor comes from a girl aged 2-10 years in good health and CMV-seronegative. CDR3 in DNA: TGCGCCAGCAGCGTCCGACTAGCGGGGGGAGAAGAGACCCAGTACTTC. Translation: CASSVRLAGGEETQYF.